This T cell receptor beta chain was sequenced for a study of T cells after posttransplantation cyclophosphamide. Busulfan-fludarabine conditioning, marrow transplant, and cyclophosphamide on days +3 and +4 were administered. Notes on this clone: The antigen is undetermined.

Study-wide points: TRB overlap between skin or GI tissue T cells and blood was limited.

The V and J ends lost 5 bases and 3 bases respectively, with 14 bases between them. Germline CDR1 reads LNHDA; CDR2 reads SQIVND (reference sequence). The CDR3 sequence is 14 residues long. The table came from immunoSEQ multiplex PCR; TCRdb's copy has only in-frame clones and leaves some out. The sample has roughly 20,000 clones; around 90% are singletons. This chain uses TRBV19 with TRBJ2-7; D is perhaps TRBD1 (5 bases). This specimen was PBMCs, taken after allogeneic stem cell transplant with posttransplant cyclophosphamide. This clonotype was sampled from a female patient in her forties or fifties who received an allogeneic stem cell transplant from a related donor, was CMV-positive, and had no GVHD. Some T cells may trace back to the graft donor. CDR3 protein: CASSDDSPLYEQYF. CDR3 coding DNA: TGTGCCAGTAGTGACGACAGCCCTCTCTACGAGCAGTACTTC.